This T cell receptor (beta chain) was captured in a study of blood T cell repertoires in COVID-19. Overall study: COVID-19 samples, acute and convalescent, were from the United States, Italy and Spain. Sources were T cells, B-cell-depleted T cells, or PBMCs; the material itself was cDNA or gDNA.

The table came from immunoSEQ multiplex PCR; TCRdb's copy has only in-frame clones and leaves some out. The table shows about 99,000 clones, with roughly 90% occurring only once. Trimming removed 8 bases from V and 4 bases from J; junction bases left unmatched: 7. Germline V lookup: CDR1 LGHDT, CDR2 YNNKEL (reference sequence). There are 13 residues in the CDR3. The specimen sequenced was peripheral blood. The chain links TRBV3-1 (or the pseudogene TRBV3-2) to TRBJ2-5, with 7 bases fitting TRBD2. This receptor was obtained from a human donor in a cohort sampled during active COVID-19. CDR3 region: CASEMGGGETQYF. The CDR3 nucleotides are TGTGCCAGCGAAATGGGGGGGGGAGAGACCCAGTACTTC.